Listed below are T cell receptor beta chains from one sample, sequenced in a study of T cell responses to AZD1222 COVID-19 vaccine. Generated by immunoSEQ multiplex PCR, the TCRdb table keeps only in-frame clones and is missing some. Among around 140,000 clones listed, roughly 87% were seen once. The sample consisted of peripheral blood, taken 28 days after the second AZD1222 dose. Receptors originate from an adult who received the AZD1222 COVID-19 vaccine. The CDR3 runs from the conserved cysteine through the conserved F or W. The order of the fields is J gene, clone size, D gene, V gene, CDR3 DNA, CDR3 protein. D genes are given only for firm matches. Only some rows state a clone size, as once, few, many or a class for expanded clones.

>TRBJ2-5|.|.|TRBV4-1
TGCGCCAGCAGCCTCGCTAGCCTCCAAGAGACCCAGTACTTC
CASSLASLQETQYF
>TRBJ2-5|.|.|TRBV18
TGTGCCAGCTCACCACCGGGTGTCGGAGAGACCCAGTACTTC
CASSPPGVGETQYF
>TRBJ1-2|.|.|TRBV9
TGTGCCAGCAGCGTAGGTGGCAGCTCTAACTATGGCTACACCTTC
CASSVGGSSNYGYTF
>TRBJ2-7|.|.|TRBV1
TGCACCAGCAGCCAACCCGGGGTAGCGGGAGCCTACGAGCAGTACTTC
CTSSQPGVAGAYEQYF
>TRBJ1-1|.|.|TRBV9
TGTGCCAGCAGCGTTGCATCGGGTGACAATGAAGCTTTCTTT
CASSVASGDNEAFF
>TRBJ2-5|.|TRBD2|TRBV7-9
TGTGCCAGCAGCTTTACGACTAGCGAGTCGGAAGAGACCCAGTACTTC
CASSFTTSESEETQYF
>TRBJ1-2|.|TRBD1|TRBV2
TGTGCCAGCTTGACTAAGCGGGGACAGGGGCACTATGGCTACACCTTC
CASLTKRGQGHYGYTF
>TRBJ2-6|.|TRBD1|TRBV2
TGTGCCAGCAGTGCCCAGGGGGCTGGGGCCAACGTCCTGACTTTC
CASSAQGAGANVLTF
>TRBJ1-6|.|.|TRBV16
TGTGCCAGCAGCCCGTCGGGGGCGCGCTATTCACCCCTCCACTTT
CASSPSGARYSPLHF
>TRBJ2-7|once|.|TRBV18
TGTGCCAGCTCCCTCGTCCCCCACGAGCAGTACTTC
CASSLVPHEQYF
>TRBJ1-5|few|.|TRBV28
TGTGCCAGCACAGGGGGCAATCAGCCCCAGCATTTT
CASTGGNQPQHF
>TRBJ2-3|.|.|TRBV28
TGTGCCAGCAGTTTATTGGGGGCAGATACGCAGTATTTT
CASSLLGADTQYF
>TRBJ2-1|.|.|TRBV7-2
TGTGCCAGCAGCCCCTGGGTTATGCGAAACAATGAGCAGTTCTTC
CASSPWVMRNNEQFF